This T cell receptor beta chain originates from a study of blood T cell repertoires in COVID-19. Profiling relied on immunoSEQ multiplex PCR, and the TCRdb table lists in-frame clones only, not all of them. The sample includes 250,000 to 400,000 clones, 88% seen only once; the top ten take 1.5% to 2%. The CDR3 is made up of 17 amino acids. The V gene lost 4 bases and the J gene lost 2 bases, with 20 bases spanning the gap. CDR1 and CDR2 from the germline V gene are MGHRA and YSYEKL. The source material was peripheral blood. The chain recombines TRBV4-1 with TRBJ1-1; maybe TRBD1 (6 bases). The TCR comes from a woman aged 25 to 45 with COVID-19, enrolled during active disease. CDR3 protein: CASSPGARGRLNTEAFF. The CDR3, as DNA: TGCGCCAGCAGCCCAGGGGCGCGCGGCCGTCTTAACACTGAAGCTTTCTTT.